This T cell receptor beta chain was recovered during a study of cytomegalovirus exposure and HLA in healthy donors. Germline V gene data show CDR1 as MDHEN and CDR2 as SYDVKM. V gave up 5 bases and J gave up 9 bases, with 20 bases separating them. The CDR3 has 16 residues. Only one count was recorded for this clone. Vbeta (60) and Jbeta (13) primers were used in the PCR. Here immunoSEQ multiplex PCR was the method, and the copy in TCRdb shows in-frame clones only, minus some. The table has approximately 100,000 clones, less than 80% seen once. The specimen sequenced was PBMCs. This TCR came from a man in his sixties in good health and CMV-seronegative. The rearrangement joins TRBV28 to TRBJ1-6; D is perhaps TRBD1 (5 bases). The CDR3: CASSPRIGQGSSPLHF. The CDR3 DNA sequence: TGTGCCAGCAGTCCTCGGATAGGGCAGGGAAGTTCACCCCTCCACTTT.